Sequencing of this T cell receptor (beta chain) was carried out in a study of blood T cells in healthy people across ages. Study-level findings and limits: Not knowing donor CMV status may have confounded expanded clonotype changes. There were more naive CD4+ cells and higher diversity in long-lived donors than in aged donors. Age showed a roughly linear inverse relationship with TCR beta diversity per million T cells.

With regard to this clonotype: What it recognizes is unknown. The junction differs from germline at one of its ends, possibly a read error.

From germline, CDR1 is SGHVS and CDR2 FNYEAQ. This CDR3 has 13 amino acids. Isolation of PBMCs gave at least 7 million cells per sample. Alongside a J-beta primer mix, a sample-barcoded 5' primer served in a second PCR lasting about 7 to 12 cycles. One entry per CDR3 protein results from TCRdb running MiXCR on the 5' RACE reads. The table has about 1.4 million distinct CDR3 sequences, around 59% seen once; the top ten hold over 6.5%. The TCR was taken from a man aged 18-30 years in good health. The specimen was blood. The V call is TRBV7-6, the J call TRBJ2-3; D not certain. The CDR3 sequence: CASSLVSPDTRYF. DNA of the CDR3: TGTGCCAGCAGCTTAGTCAGCCCAGATACGCGGTATTTT.